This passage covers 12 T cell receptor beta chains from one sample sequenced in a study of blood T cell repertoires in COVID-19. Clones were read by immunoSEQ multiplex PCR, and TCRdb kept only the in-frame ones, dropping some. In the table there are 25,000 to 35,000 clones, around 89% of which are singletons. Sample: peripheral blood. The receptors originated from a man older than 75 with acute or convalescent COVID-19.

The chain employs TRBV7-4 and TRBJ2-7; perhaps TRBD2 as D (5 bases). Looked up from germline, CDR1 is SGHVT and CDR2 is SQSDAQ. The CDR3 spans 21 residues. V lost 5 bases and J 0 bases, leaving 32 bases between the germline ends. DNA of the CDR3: TGTGCCAGCAGCCTCCCGCCGAAGGAGGCCAGCTCCCGCGCGAGCTCCTACGAGCAGTACTTC. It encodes CASSLPPKEASSRASSYEQYF.

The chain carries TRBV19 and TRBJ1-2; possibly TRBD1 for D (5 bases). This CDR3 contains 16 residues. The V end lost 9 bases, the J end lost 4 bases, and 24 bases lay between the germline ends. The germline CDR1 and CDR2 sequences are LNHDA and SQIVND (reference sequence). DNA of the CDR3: TGTGCCAGCAATAAGAGGACAAGGGGTTCCCGCTATGGCTACACCTTC. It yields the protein CASNKRTRGSRYGYTF.

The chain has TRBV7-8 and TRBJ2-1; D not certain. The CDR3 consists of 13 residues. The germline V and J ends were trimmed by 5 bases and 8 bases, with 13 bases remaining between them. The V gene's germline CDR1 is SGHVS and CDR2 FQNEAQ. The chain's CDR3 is CASSGSGADEQFF. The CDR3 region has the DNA TGTGCCAGCAGCGGATCGGGTGCCGATGAGCAGTTCTTC. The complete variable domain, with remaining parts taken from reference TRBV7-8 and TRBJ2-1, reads GAGVSQSPRYKVAKRGQDVALRCDPISGHVSLFWYQQALGQGPEFLTYFQNEAQLDKSGLPSDRFFAERPEGSVSTLKIQRTQQEDSAVYLCASSGSGADEQFFGPGTRLTVL.

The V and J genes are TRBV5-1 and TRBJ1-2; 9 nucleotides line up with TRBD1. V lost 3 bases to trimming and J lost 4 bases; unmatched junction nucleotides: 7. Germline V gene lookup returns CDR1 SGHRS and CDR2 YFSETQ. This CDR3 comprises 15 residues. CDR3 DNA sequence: TGCGCCAGCAGCTCGACTCCGGGACAGGGCTATGGCTACACCTTC. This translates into CASSSTPGQGYGYTF. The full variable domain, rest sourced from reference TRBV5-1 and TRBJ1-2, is KAGVTQTPRYLIKTRGQQVTLSCSPISGHRSVSWYQQTPGQGLQFLFEYFSETQRNKGNFPGRFSGRQFSNSRSEMNVSTLELGDSALYLCASSSTPGQGYGYTFGSGTRLTVV.

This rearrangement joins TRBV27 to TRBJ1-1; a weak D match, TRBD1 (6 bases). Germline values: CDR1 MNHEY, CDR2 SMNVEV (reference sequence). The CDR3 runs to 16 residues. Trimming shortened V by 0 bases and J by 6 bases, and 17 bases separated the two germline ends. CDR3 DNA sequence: TGTGCCAGCAGTTTATCGCGGGGGGCAGGGAGCGCTGAAGCTTTCTTT. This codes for CASSLSRGAGSAEAFF.

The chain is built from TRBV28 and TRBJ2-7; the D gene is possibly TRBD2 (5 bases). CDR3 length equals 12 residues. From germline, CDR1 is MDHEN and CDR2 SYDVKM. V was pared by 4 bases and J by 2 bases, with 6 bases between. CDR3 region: CASSSGAYEQYF. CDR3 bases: TGTGCCAGCAGTTCCGGGGCCTACGAGCAGTACTTC.

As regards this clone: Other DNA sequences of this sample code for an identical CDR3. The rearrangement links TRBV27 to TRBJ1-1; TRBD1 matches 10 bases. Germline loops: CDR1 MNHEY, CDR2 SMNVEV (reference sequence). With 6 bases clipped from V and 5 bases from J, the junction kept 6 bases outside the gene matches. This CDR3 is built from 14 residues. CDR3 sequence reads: CASSRDRGRTEAFF. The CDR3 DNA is TGTGCCAGCAGCCGCGACAGGGGGCGGACTGAAGCTTTCTTT.

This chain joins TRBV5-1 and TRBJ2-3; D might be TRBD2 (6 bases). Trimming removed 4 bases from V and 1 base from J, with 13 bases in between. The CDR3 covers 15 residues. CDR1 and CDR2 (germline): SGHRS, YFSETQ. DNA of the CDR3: TGCGCCAGCAGCAGAGATAGCGGAGGCACAGATACGCAGTATTTT. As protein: CASSRDSGGTDTQYF.

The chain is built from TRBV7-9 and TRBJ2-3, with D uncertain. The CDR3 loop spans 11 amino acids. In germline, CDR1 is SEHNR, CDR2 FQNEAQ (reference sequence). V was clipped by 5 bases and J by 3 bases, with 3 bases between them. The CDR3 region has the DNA TGTGCCAGCAGCCTTACAGATACGCAGTATTTT. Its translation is CASSLTDTQYF.

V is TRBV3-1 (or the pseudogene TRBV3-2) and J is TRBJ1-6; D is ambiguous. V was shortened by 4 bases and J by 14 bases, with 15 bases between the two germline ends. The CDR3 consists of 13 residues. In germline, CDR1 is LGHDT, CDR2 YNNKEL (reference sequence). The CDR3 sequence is CASSPLRGYSLHF. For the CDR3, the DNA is TGTGCCAGCAGCCCATTAAGAGGGTACTCCCTCCACTTT.

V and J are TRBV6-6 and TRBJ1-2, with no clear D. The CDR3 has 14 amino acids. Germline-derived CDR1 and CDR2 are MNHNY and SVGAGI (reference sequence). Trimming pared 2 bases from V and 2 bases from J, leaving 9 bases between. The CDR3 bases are TGTGCCAGCAGTTACCACAGAGCCAACTATGGCTACACCTTC. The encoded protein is CASSYHRANYGYTF.

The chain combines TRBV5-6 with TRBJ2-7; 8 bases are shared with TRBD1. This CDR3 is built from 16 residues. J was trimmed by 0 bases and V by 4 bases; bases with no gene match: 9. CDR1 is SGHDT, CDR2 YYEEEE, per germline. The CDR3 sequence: CASSQKDRESSYEQYF. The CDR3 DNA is TGTGCCAGCAGCCAGAAGGACAGGGAGTCCTCCTACGAGCAGTACTTC. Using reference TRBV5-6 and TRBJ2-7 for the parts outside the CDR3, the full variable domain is DAGVTQSPTHLIKTRGQQVTLRCSPKSGHDTVSWYQQALGQGPQFIFQYYEEEERQRGNFPDRFSGHQFPNYSSELNVNALLLGDSALYLCASSQKDRESSYEQYFGPGTRLTVT.